This TCR beta chain was sequenced in a study of shared clonotypes between healthy human individuals. About the study: CD4 naive cells filled three plates per donor, CD4 memory three, CD8 naive two and CD8 memory one. Overall study findings and caveats: Several donors had 5% to 6% of their naive CD4 clonotypes in common.

In regard to this clone: Antigen unknown.

Assay used: immunoSEQ multiplex PCR; TCRdb lists only in-frame clones, some missing. The sample records approximately 2.1 million clones, 90% to 95% being singletons. In germline, CDR1 is MNHEY, CDR2 SVGAGI. This CDR3 spans 15 amino acids. The V and J ends lost 5 bases and 3 bases, in that order; junction bases with no gene match: 8. This chain joins TRBV6-5 and TRBJ2-7; 9 bases map to TRBD1. This receptor was taken from a young man in good health. Some clones in this sample may be carry-over from other donors' samples. The specimen sequenced was naive CD4+ T cells from PBMCs. Subset noted: CD45RA+ positively selected. The CDR3 nucleotides are TGTGCCAGCAGTCAAAGGGGACAGGGAGGCTACGAGCAGTACTTC. The encoded protein is CASSQRGQGGYEQYF.